Listed here are 11 T cell receptor beta chains from one sample, sequenced in a study of blood T cells in healthy people across ages (dated by TCRdb to about 2015). Preparation of the library involved 5' RACE. The sample was run on an Illumina HiSeq 2500. A second PCR of roughly 7 to 12 cycles was performed with a sample-barcoded 5' primer and a J-beta primer mix. The public reads were reprocessed in TCRdb via fastp at Q25 and MiXCR, keeping in-frame beta chains. Entries are consolidated by CDR3 protein sequence, retaining the most common genes and DNA. This sample is represented by around 820,000 distinct CDR3 sequences; 25% of them were singletons. Of the sample, more than 3% falls within the top ten clones. The data also belong to a second study, concerning T cells of mothers and their children.

Sample: blood. The receptors were gathered from a boy between 10 and 17 years old in good health.

In this sample, this clonotype turned up a few times. The chain carries TRBV25-1 and TRBJ2-1, with D hard to call. The CDR3 has 15 residues. Germline lookup yields CDR1 MGHDK and CDR2 SYGVNS. The V end was cut by 4 bases, the J end by 0 bases, with 10 bases between. The CDR3 sequence: CASSVSASSYNEQFF. The CDR3 DNA sequence: TGTGCCAGCAGTGTGAGCGCAAGCTCCTACAATGAGCAGTTCTTC. The full variable domain, its missing parts supplied by reference TRBV25-1 and TRBJ2-1, is EADIYQTPRYLVIGTGKKITLECSQTMGHDKMYWYQQDPGMELHLIHYSYGVNSTEKGDLSSESTVSRIRTEHFPLTLESARPSHTSQYLCASSVSASSYNEQFFGPGTRLTVL.

A note on this clonotype: Mismatch with germline at one junction end may stem from a read error. V and J are TRBV6-2 or TRBV6-3 and TRBJ2-2; D is ambiguous. CDR1 MNHEY and CDR2 SVGEGT come from the germline V gene. The length of the CDR3 is 15 residues. The DNA of the CDR3 is TGTGCCAGCAGCTACTTAGGACGGATGACCGGGGAGCTGTTTTTT. The encoded protein is CASSYLGRMTGELFF.

The chain combines TRBV7-8 with TRBJ2-7; possible D gene TRBD2, 6 bases. Trimming left V 4 bases short and J 2 bases short, with 21 bases between. Germline CDR1 is SGHVS and CDR2 is FQNEAQ. The CDR3 consists of 17 residues. This CDR3 reads CASSSTLSGTGAYEQYF. DNA for the CDR3: TGTGCCAGCAGCTCGACACTCTCCGGGACTGGAGCCTACGAGCAGTACTTC.

This clonotype was picked up a small number of times. The gene calls are TRBV14 and TRBJ2-7; no clear D gene. Germline V lookup: CDR1 SGHDN, CDR2 FVKESK. V was shortened by 1 base and J by 2 bases, with 18 bases between the two germline ends. This CDR3 contains 17 residues. The DNA for the CDR3 is TGTGCCAGCAGCCAAGCCGCCCCGACGACGGGTACCTACGAGCAGTACTTC. As protein: CASSQAAPTTGTYEQYF.

In this sample, this clonotype turned up a few times. The chain carries TRBV4-2 and TRBJ2-3; D is unclear. This CDR3 has 18 amino acids. V lost 4 bases and J lost 1, with 21 bases in between. Per the germline V gene, CDR1 is LGHNA and CDR2 is YNFKEQ. The CDR3 DNA is TGTGCCAGCAGCCTCACTACCGCCGGGTTCTCGGGCACAGATACGCAGTATTTT. It is translated as CASSLTTAGFSGTDTQYF.

V usage is TRBV20-1 and J usage is TRBJ1-4; the D is unclear. CDR3 size: 16 residues. Per the germline V gene, CDR1 is DFQATT and CDR2 is SNEGSKA (reference sequence). Trimming removed 0 bases at V and 7 bases at J, with 18 bases between. In DNA, the CDR3 is TGCAGTGCTAGAGATCTAGACCGGGGAATTGGTGAAAAACTGTTTTTT. It is translated as CSARDLDRGIGEKLFF.

The chain carries TRBV4-2 and TRBJ2-5, with D perhaps assigned TRBD1 or TRBD2 (5 bases each). The J call may be wrong; the DNA end is better matched by TRBJ2-7. There are 14 residues in the CDR3. CDR1 and CDR2 (germline): LGHNA, YNFKEQ. The CDR3 loop reads CASSHAGWRNEQYF. DNA of the CDR3: TGTGCCAGCAGCCATGCAGGGTGGAGGAACGAGCAGTACTTC.

The rearrangement joins TRBV7-8 to TRBJ1-2; 9 nucleotides align to TRBD1. The ends lost 4 bases at V and 6 bases at J; junction bases unmatched: 9. Germline CDR1 reads SGHVS; CDR2 reads FQNEAQ. The CDR3 covers 15 residues. CDR3 residues: CASSSGTGPLNGYTF. The CDR3 region has the DNA TGTGCCAGCAGCTCCGGGACAGGGCCCCTTAATGGCTACACCTTC.

The chain uses TRBV2 and TRBJ2-1; D is undetermined. The CDR3 extends over 12 amino acids. Trimming stripped 5 bases from V and 5 bases from J, with 7 bases between. Germline lookup yields CDR1 SNHLY and CDR2 FYNNEI. Here the CDR3 DNA reads TGTGCCAGCAGTTGGCATGACAATGAGCAGTTCTTC. Amino acids: CASSWHDNEQFF.

The chain has TRBV6-5 and TRBJ2-5, with D possibly being TRBD2 (6 bases). This CDR3 comprises 14 residues. Trimming cost V 6 bases and J 7 bases, with 18 bases left between them. Per germline, CDR1 MNHEY and CDR2 SVGAGI. CDR3 coding DNA: TGTGCCAGCAGCTTAGCGGCGGTGAAAGGGACCCAGTACTTC. Amino acids: CASSLAAVKGTQYF.

This clonotype was observed a few times. The chain couples TRBV5-6 to TRBJ2-5, with D unresolved. Near its end, the DNA agrees better with TRBJ2-1, so the J call may be wrong. Germline V gene sequence: CDR1 SGHDT, CDR2 YYEEEE. The length of the CDR3 is 13 residues. Here the CDR3 DNA reads TGTGCCAGCAGCTTGGGTACAAACAATGAGCAGTTCTTC. This codes for CASSLGTNNEQFF.